The 27 T cell receptor beta chains below were found in one sample sequenced in a study of cytomegalovirus exposure and HLA in healthy donors. PCR was performed using 60 Vbeta and 13 Jbeta primers. Profiling relied on immunoSEQ multiplex PCR, and the TCRdb table lists in-frame clones only, not all of them. In all, the sample yields approximately 80,000 clones. Material for sequencing was PBMCs. The receptors originated from a woman in her twenties or thirties in good health and CMV-seronegative.

V is TRBV18 and J is TRBJ2-1; 10 nucleotides agree with TRBD1. The germline gives CDR1 KGHSH, CDR2 LQKENI. The CDR3 loop spans 14 amino acids. V lost 3 bases to trimming and J lost 8 bases; unmatched junction nucleotides: 4. CDR3 protein: CASSPTGGEHEQFF. The DNA of the CDR3 is TGTGCCAGCTCACCGACAGGGGGCGAACATGAGCAGTTCTTC.

The chain joins TRBV7-2 to TRBJ2-7; 8 bases are shared with TRBD2. Germline CDR1 and CDR2: SGHTA and FQGNSA. The CDR3 is 15 residues long. V lost 1 base to trimming and J lost 2 bases; unmatched junction nucleotides: 4. The CDR3 DNA follows: TGTGCCAGCAGCTTAGACGGGGGGGCTCCCTACGAGCAGTACTTC. Protein product: CASSLDGGAPYEQYF.

The V gene is TRBV5-1, the J gene TRBJ2-1, with D perhaps matching TRBD2 (6 bases). The CDR3 extends over 15 amino acids. The germline CDR1 and CDR2 sequences are SGHRS and YFSETQ. V was pared by 8 bases and J by 7 bases, with 22 bases between. The CDR3 spells CASRNNRESANEQFF. DNA of the CDR3: TGCGCCAGTCGGAACAATCGGGAGTCGGCGAATGAGCAGTTCTTC.

V usage is TRBV6-1 and J usage is TRBJ1-3; possible D gene TRBD1, 6 bases. This CDR3 region has 15 residues. The V end was cut by 4 bases, the J end by 3 bases, with 13 bases between. Germline assignment: CDR1 MNHNS and CDR2 SASEGT. CDR3 nucleotide sequence: TGTGCCAGCAGTGGACACCCAGGGGATGGAAACACCATATATTTT. Residues: CASSGHPGDGNTIYF.

The chain links TRBV5-4 to TRBJ1-2; D is possibly TRBD1 (6 bases). The CDR3 sequence is 13 residues long. With 3 bases removed from V and 8 bases from J, the gap between germline ends came to 14 bases. Germline V lookup: CDR1 SGHNT, CDR2 YYREEE (reference sequence). The CDR3 sequence is CASSSGTPEGYTF. In nucleotides, the CDR3 is TGTGCCAGCAGCTCCGGGACACCGGAAGGCTACACCTTC.

The gene calls are TRBV30 and TRBJ2-6; D possibly corresponds to TRBD1 (5 bases). This CDR3 region has 15 residues. CDR1 GTSNPN and CDR2 SVGIG come from the germline V gene (reference sequence). Deletions cut 3 bases from V and 0 bases from J, with 9 bases between. The CDR3 sequence: CAWRDRGSGANVLTF. The CDR3 nucleotides read TGTGCCTGGAGGGATAGGGGCTCTGGGGCCAACGTCCTGACTTTC.

The chain carries TRBV10-3 and TRBJ2-3; 11 bases line up with TRBD2. The germline gives CDR1 ENHRY, CDR2 SYGVKD. With V trimmed by 6 bases and J by 4 bases, 6 bases remained unmatched. There are 15 residues in the CDR3. This CDR3 is CAISDSGRASDTQYF. The CDR3 nucleotides read TGTGCCATCAGCGATAGCGGGAGGGCCTCAGATACGCAGTATTTT.

The rearrangement uses TRBV15 and TRBJ1-1; D is possibly TRBD1 (5 bases). Germline assignment: CDR1 LNHNV and CDR2 YYDKDF (reference sequence). The V gene lost 0 bases and the J gene lost 11 bases, with 16 bases spanning the gap. The CDR3 is made up of 14 amino acids. Written as DNA, the CDR3 is TGTGCCACCAGCAGAGATTCTACCGTTTCAGGGGCTTTCTTT. Its protein product is CATSRDSTVSGAFF.

The V gene is TRBV7-9, the J gene TRBJ1-2, with D possibly being TRBD1 (5 bases). Germline CDR1 is SEHNR and CDR2 is FQNEAQ (reference sequence). The V and J ends lost 5 bases and 3 bases respectively, with 16 bases between them. The CDR3 extends over 15 amino acids. CDR3 amino acids: CASSPPTDSYYGYTF. The CDR3 region has the DNA TGTGCCAGCAGCCCGCCGACAGATTCCTACTATGGCTACACCTTC.

CDR3 protein: CASSAYREGSTEAFF. CDR3 sequence (DNA): TGTGCCAGCAGCGCCTACAGGGAGGGGAGCACTGAAGCTTTCTTT. The chain recombines TRBV9 with TRBJ1-1; the D gene is possibly TRBD1 (6 bases). Trimming pared 3 bases from V and 4 bases from J, leaving 16 bases between. Per germline, CDR1 SGDLS and CDR2 YYNGEE. The CDR3 contains 15 residues.

The chain uses TRBV7-2 and TRBJ1-2; D gene ambiguous. V lost 6 bases and J lost 8, with 22 bases in between. This CDR3 is 15 amino acids long. Germline-derived CDR1 and CDR2 are SGHTA and FQGNSA. This CDR3 reads CASSQSGLPREGYTF. The CDR3 DNA sequence: TGTGCCAGCAGTCAATCGGGCCTACCCCGGGAGGGCTACACCTTC.

The chain is built from TRBV4-1 and TRBJ1-1; 11 bases match TRBD1. Losses at the gene ends were 4 bases for V and 0 bases for J; bases not matched to a gene: 4. CDR1 and CDR2 (germline): MGHRA, YSYEKL. The CDR3 length is 16 residues. The CDR3 region is CASSPGTGGVNTEAFF. In DNA form, the CDR3 reads TGCGCCAGCAGCCCCGGGACAGGGGGAGTGAACACTGAAGCTTTCTTT.

V usage is TRBV7-2 and J usage is TRBJ2-1; 7 nucleotides match TRBD2. Germline loops: CDR1 SGHTA, CDR2 FQGNSA. J lost 3 bases, V lost 1 base, and 6 bases had no gene match. This CDR3 has 16 amino acids. This chain's CDR3 is CASSLVSAGVYNEQFF. For the CDR3, the DNA is TGTGCCAGCAGCTTAGTCTCGGCGGGGGTCTACAATGAGCAGTTCTTC.

The V call is TRBV6-5, the J call TRBJ1-5, with TRBD1 matching over 10 bases. With V trimmed by 4 bases and J by 6 bases, 3 bases remained unmatched. This CDR3 contains 14 residues. Looked up from germline, CDR1 is MNHEY and CDR2 is SVGAGI. CDR3 nucleotides: TGTGCCAGCAGTTCGGACAGGGGGGGTCAGCCCCAGCATTTT. Encoded protein: CASSSDRGGQPQHF.

The chain recombines TRBV29-1 with TRBJ1-2; tentative D call: TRBD1 (6 bases). The CDR3 contains 11 residues. Germline V gives CDR1 SQVTM, CDR2 ANQGSEA. The V gene lost 6 bases and the J gene lost 8 bases, with 13 bases spanning the gap. In nucleotides, the CDR3 is TGCAGCGTCCCTAAAACAGGGGGCTACACCTTC. This translates into CSVPKTGGYTF.

V is TRBV12-5 and J is TRBJ2-7, with D possibly matching TRBD2 (6 bases). Germline V gene lookup returns CDR1 LGHNT and CDR2 FRNRAP. V was cut by 9 bases and J by 7 bases, with 19 bases left in between. This CDR3 spans 13 amino acids. The CDR3 sequence is CASAPRDGREQYF. The CDR3 nucleotides read TGTGCTAGCGCTCCGCGGGATGGGAGGGAGCAGTACTTC.

This chain connects TRBV14 to TRBJ2-3; D not resolved. V was trimmed by 0 bases and J by 5 bases, leaving 6 bases between them. The CDR3 length is 13 residues. Per germline, CDR1 SGHDN and CDR2 FVKESK. The CDR3 DNA follows: TGTGCCAGCAGCCAAGAGTGGAGAGATACGCAGTATTTT. Its translation is CASSQEWRDTQYF.

The rearrangement uses TRBV27 and TRBJ2-7; D uncertain. V was shortened by 5 bases and J by 2 bases, with 16 bases between the two germline ends. This CDR3 is built from 15 residues. Germline V CDR1 and CDR2: MNHEY, SMNVEV (reference sequence). CDR3 DNA sequence: TGTGCCAGCAGTCCCCGCGCCTCTTCAACCTACGAGCAGTACTTC. As protein: CASSPRASSTYEQYF.

This chain uses TRBV6-5 with TRBJ2-1; 8 bases align to TRBD1. CDR3 length: 12 amino acids. Germline CDR1 is MNHEY and CDR2 is SVGAGI. J was trimmed by 10 bases and V by 5 bases; bases with no gene match: 4. The CDR3 DNA reads as TGTGCCAGCAGTCGCAGACAGGGGGAGCAGTTCTTC. Translated: CASSRRQGEQFF.

The CDR3 spells CASSPQNNYGYTF. The CDR3 DNA sequence: TGTGCCAGCAGCCCACAGAACAACTATGGCTACACCTTC. V and J are TRBV6-5 and TRBJ1-2; D gene unclear. V was trimmed by 6 bases and J by 2 bases, leaving 10 bases between them. The CDR3 extends over 13 amino acids. Germline V lookup: CDR1 MNHEY, CDR2 SVGAGI.

CDR3 DNA sequence: TGCGCCAGCAGCCTATCTTTTAGCGGGAGGCCCTACGAGCAGTACTTC. This encodes CASSLSFSGRPYEQYF. This sequence joins TRBV4-1 and TRBJ2-7; 10 positions match TRBD2. The ends lost 4 bases at V and 2 bases at J; junction bases unmatched: 8. Germline-derived CDR1 and CDR2 are MGHRA and YSYEKL. The CDR3 is made up of 16 amino acids.

The chain carries TRBV19 and TRBJ1-3; D call uncertain. V dropped 5 bases and J dropped 8 bases, with 7 bases sitting between them. The CDR3 has 11 residues. Germline V CDR1 and CDR2: LNHDA, SQIVND (reference sequence). DNA of the CDR3: TGTGCCAGTAGTTCCTCCCACACCATATATTTT. Translated: CASSSSHTIYF.

The chain couples TRBV11-2 to TRBJ2-7; 8 bases align to TRBD2. Germline CDR1 is SGHAT and CDR2 is FQNNGV. This CDR3 is built from 14 residues. J lost 2 bases, V lost 6 bases, and 6 bases had no gene match. In nucleotides, the CDR3 is TGTGCCAGCAGTCTGTCGGGGGGGCCCTACGAGCAGTACTTC. Amino acid sequence: CASSLSGGPYEQYF.

The chain couples TRBV20-1 to TRBJ2-5; D might be TRBD2 (5 bases). CDR3 length: 11 amino acids. The V gene's germline CDR1 is DFQATT and CDR2 SNEGSKA (reference sequence). The V gene lost 2 bases and the J gene lost 9 bases, with 10 bases spanning the gap. CDR3 nucleotides: TGCAGTGCTAGAAGGGAGAAGGCCCAGTACTTC. Protein sequence: CSARREKAQYF.

V is TRBV6-5 and J is TRBJ1-1; D perhaps matches TRBD1 (6 bases). V was cut by 6 bases and J by 13 bases, with 21 bases left in between. Germline CDR1 is MNHEY and CDR2 is SVGAGI. The CDR3 is 13 residues long. As DNA, the CDR3 is TGTGCCAGCAGCCGGACGCTACAGGGAACAGATTTCTTT. Its protein product is CASSRTLQGTDFF.

The V call is TRBV30, the J call TRBJ1-1; unclear D gene. This CDR3 has 13 amino acids. The germline V gene encodes CDR1 GTSNPN and CDR2 SVGIG (reference sequence). V shed 3 bases and J shed 5 bases, with 13 bases lying between them. The CDR3 sequence is CAWSFSGGTEAFF. The CDR3 DNA reads TGTGCCTGGAGCTTTTCGGGTGGGACTGAAGCTTTCTTT.

The rearrangement joins TRBV18 to TRBJ2-3, with D maybe TRBD2 (5 bases). The CDR3 is 14 amino acids. Between the trimmed V and J ends, which lost 0 bases and 1 base, there was a span of 5 bases. CDR1 is KGHSH and CDR2 is LQKENI in the germline V gene. CDR3 protein: CASSPPRGTDTQYF. The CDR3, as DNA: TGTGCCAGCTCACCACCGAGGGGCACAGATACGCAGTATTTT.